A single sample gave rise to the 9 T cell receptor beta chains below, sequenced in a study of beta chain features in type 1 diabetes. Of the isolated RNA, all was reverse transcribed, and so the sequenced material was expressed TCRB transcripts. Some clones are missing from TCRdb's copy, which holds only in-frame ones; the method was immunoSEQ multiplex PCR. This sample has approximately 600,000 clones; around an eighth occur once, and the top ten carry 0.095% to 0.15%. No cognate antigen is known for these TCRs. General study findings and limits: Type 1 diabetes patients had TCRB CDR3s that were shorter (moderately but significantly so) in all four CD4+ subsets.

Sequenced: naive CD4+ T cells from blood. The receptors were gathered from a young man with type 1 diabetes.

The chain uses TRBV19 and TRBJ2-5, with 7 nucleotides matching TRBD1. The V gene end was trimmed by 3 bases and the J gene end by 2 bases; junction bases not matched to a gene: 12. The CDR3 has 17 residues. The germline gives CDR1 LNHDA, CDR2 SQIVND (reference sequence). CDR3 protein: CASSIRLGTVGQETQYF. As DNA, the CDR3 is TGTGCCAGTAGTATCAGGCTCGGGACAGTGGGACAAGAGACCCAGTACTTC.

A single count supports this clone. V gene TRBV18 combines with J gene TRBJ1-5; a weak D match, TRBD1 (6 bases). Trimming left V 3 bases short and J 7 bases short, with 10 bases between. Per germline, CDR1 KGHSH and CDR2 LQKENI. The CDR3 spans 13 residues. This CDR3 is CASSPAGDQPQHF. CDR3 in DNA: TGTGCCAGCTCACCGGCAGGGGACCAGCCCCAGCATTTT. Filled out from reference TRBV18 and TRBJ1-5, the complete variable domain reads NAGVMQNPRHLVRRRGQEARLRCSPMKGHSHVYWYRQLPEEGLKFMVYLQKENIIDESGMPKERFSAEFPKEGPSILRIQQVVRGDSAAYFCASSPAGDQPQHFGDGTRLSIL.

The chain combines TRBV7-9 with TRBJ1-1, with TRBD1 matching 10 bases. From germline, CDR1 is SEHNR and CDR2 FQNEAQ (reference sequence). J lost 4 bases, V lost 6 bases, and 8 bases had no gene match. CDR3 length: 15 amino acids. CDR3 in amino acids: CASRLMRDRGTEAFF. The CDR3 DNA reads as TGTGCCAGCAGACTGATGCGGGACAGGGGCACTGAAGCTTTCTTT.

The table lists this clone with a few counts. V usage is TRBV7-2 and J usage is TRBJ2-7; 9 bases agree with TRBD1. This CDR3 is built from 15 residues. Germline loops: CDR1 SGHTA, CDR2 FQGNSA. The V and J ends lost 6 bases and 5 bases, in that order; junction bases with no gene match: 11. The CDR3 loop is CASRPPGQGIDEQYF. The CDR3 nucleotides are TGTGCCAGCAGGCCTCCGGGACAGGGCATCGACGAGCAGTACTTC.

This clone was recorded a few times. The CDR3 sequence: CASTPEPAKYYGYTF. In DNA form, the CDR3 reads TGTGCCAGCACCCCCGAACCGGCCAAGTACTATGGCTACACCTTC. The chain joins TRBV2 to TRBJ1-2; D gene unclear. The CDR3 loop spans 15 amino acids. V lost 7 bases and J lost 3, with 18 bases in between. CDR1 is SNHLY and CDR2 is FYNNEI in the germline V gene.

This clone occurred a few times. The chain's CDR3 is CASSIRLSSYNEQFF. The CDR3 coding sequence is TGTGCCAGTAGTATCAGACTTAGCTCCTACAATGAGCAGTTCTTC. The V gene is TRBV19, the J gene TRBJ2-1, with D hard to call. The ends were cut back, 3 bases at V and 0 bases at J, with 9 bases in the middle. The CDR3 spans 15 residues. Germline loops: CDR1 LNHDA, CDR2 SQIVND (reference sequence).

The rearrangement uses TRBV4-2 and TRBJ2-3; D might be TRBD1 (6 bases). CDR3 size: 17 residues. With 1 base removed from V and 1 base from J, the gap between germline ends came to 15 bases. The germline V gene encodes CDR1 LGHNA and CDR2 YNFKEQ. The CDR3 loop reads CASSQGAGAGGTDTQYF. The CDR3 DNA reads TGTGCCAGCAGCCAAGGTGCAGGGGCCGGGGGCACAGATACGCAGTATTTT.

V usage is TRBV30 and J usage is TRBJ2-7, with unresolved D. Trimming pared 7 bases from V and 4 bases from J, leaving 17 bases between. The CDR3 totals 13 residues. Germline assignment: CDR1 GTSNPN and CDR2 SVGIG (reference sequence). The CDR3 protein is CASSGAGGYEQYF. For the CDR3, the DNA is TGTGCCTCCTCCGGAGCAGGTGGGTACGAGCAGTACTTC.

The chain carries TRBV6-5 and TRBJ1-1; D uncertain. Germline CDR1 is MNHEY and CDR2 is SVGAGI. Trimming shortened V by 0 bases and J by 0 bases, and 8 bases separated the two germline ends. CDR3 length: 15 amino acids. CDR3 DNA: TGTGCCAGCAGTTACTCCGCTGCCGTGAACACTGAAGCTTTCTTT. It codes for CASSYSAAVNTEAFF.